This record looks at one TCR beta chain sequence and its context. As yet, its antigen is unknown. This sample stems from a study of cytomegalovirus exposure and HLA in healthy donors. The V gene lost 5 bases and the J gene lost 2 bases, with 10 bases spanning the gap. The CDR3 loop spans 12 amino acids. The germline gives CDR1 SQVTM, CDR2 ANQGSEA. The PCR contained 60 Vbeta and 13 Jbeta primers. Produced via immunoSEQ multiplex PCR; TCRdb's table is partial and in-frame only. The table lists 100,000 to 150,000 clones, about two thirds of them singletons. Findings and caveats of the study: A likely sequencing artifact accounted for one observed cluster of highly shared sequence variants.

The clonotype comes from a human donor in good health. Material for sequencing was PBMCs. The chain joins TRBV29-1 to TRBJ2-7; D is unresolved. The CDR3 DNA sequence: TGCAGCGTTACTTTCTCGACCTACGAGCAGTACTTC. Its translation: CSVTFSTYEQYF.